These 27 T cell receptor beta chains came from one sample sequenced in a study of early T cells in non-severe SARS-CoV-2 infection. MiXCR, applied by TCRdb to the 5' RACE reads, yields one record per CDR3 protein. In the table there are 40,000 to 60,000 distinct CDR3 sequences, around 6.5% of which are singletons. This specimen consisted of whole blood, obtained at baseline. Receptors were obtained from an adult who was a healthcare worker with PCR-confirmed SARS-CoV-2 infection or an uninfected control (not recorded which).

In nucleotides, the CDR3 is TGTGCCAGCTCACCCCCCGCCAAAGCCTACAATGAGCAGTTCTTC. Protein sequence: CASSPPAKAYNEQFF. The chain is built from TRBV18 and TRBJ2-1; D call uncertain. The CDR3 is 15 amino acids. V lost 3 bases and J lost 2, with 11 bases in between. Germline loops: CDR1 KGHSH, CDR2 LQKENI. The whole variable domain, filled in from reference TRBV18 and TRBJ2-1, reads NAGVMQNPRHLVRRRGQEARLRCSPMKGHSHVYWYRQLPEEGLKFMVYLQKENIIDESGMPKERFSAEFPKEGPSILRIQQVVRGDSAAYFCASSPPAKAYNEQFFGPGTRLTVL.

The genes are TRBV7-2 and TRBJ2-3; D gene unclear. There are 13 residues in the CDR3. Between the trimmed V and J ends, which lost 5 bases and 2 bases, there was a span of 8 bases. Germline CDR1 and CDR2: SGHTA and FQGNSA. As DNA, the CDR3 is TGTGCCAGCAGCGCCAACCCCACAGATACGCAGTATTTT. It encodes CASSANPTDTQYF.

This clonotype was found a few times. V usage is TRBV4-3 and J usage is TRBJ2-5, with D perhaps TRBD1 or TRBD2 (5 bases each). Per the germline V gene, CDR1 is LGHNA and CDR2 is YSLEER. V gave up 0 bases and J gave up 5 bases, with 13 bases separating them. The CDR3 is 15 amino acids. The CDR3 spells CASSQDAGLAETQYF. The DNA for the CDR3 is TGCGCCAGCAGCCAAGACGCAGGGCTAGCTGAGACCCAGTACTTC.

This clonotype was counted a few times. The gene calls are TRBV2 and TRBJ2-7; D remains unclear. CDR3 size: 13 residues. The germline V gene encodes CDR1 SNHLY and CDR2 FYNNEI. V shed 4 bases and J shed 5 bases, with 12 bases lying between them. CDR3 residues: CASSVEGRHEQYF. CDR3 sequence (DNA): TGTGCCAGCAGTGTAGAAGGCCGACACGAGCAGTACTTC.

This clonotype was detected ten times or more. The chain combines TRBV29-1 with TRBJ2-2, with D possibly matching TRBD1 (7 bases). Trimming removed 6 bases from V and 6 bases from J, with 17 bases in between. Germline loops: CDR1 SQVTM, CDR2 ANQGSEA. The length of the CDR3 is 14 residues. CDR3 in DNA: TGCAGCGTCGGTGCCACAGGGGACTCCGGGGAGCTGTTTTTT. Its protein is CSVGATGDSGELFF.

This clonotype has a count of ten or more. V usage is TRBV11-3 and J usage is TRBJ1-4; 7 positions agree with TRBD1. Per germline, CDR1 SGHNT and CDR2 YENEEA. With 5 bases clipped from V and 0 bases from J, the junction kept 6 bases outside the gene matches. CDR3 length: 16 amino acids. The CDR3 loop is CASSPGQVATNEKLFF. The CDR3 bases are TGTGCCAGCAGCCCCGGACAGGTCGCAACTAATGAAAAACTGTTTTTT.

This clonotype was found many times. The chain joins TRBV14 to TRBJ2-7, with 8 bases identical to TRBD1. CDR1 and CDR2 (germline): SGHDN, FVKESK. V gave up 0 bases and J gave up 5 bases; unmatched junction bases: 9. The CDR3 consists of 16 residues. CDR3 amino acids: CASSQDVGTGGHEQYF. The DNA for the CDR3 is TGTGCCAGCAGCCAAGATGTTGGGACAGGTGGGCACGAGCAGTACTTC.

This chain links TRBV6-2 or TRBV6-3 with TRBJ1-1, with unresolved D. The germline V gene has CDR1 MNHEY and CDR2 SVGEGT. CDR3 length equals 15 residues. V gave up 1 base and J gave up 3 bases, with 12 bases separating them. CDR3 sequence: CASSYWVAMDTEAFF. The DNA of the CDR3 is TGTGCCAGCAGTTACTGGGTGGCAATGGACACTGAAGCTTTCTTT.

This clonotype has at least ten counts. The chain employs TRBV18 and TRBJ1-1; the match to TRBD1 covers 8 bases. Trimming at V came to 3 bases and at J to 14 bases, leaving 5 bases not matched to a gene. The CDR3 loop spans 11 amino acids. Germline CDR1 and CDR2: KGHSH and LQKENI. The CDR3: CASSPDRGSFF. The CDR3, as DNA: TGTGCCAGCTCACCCGACAGGGGATCCTTCTTT.

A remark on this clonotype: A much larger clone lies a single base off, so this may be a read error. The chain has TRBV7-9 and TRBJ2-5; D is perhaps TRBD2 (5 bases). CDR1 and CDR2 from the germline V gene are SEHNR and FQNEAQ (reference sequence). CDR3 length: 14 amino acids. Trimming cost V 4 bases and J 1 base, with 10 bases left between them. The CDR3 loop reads CASSSEDFQETQYF. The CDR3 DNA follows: TGTGCCAGCAGCTCAGAGGACTTCCAAGAGACCCAGTACTTC.

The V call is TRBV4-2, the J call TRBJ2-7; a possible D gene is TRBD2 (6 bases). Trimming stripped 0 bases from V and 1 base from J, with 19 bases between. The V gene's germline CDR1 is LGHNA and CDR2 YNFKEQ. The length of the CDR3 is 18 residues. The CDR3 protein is CASSQDNGGGAGSYEQYF. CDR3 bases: TGTGCCAGCAGCCAAGATAACGGCGGCGGGGCAGGGTCCTACGAGCAGTACTTC.

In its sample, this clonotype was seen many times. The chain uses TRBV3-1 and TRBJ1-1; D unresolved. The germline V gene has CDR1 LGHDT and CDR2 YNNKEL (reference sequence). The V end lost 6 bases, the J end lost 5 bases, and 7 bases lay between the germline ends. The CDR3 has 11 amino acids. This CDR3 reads CASSISTEAFF. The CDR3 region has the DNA TGTGCCAGCAGTATTTCGACTGAAGCTTTCTTT.

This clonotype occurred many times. CDR3 bases: TGTGCCAGCAGTGAAGATGGGACAGTCTTTGAAGCTTTCTTT. Amino acids: CASSEDGTVFEAFF. V is TRBV6-1 and J is TRBJ1-1, with TRBD1 matching over 7 bases. Germline assignment: CDR1 MNHNS and CDR2 SASEGT. The CDR3 spans 14 residues. Trimming took 1 base from V and 7 from J; bases not matched to a gene: 6.

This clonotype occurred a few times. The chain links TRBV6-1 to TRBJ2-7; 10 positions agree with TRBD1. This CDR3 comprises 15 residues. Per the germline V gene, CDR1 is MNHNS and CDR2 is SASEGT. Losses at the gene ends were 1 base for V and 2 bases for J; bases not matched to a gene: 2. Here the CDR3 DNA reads TGTGCCAGCAGTGAAGGGGGGACAGGGGCCTACGAGCAGTACTTC. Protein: CASSEGGTGAYEQYF.

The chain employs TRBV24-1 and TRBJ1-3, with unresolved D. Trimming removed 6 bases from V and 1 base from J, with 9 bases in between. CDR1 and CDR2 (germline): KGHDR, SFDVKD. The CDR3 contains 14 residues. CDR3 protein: CATSPGGSGNTIYF. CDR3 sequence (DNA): TGTGCCACCAGTCCGGGAGGATCTGGAAACACCATATATTTT.

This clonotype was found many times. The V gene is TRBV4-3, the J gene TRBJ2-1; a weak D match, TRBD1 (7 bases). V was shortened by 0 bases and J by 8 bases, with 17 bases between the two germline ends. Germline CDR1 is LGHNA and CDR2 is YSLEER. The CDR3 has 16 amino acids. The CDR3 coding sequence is TGCGCCAGCAGCCAAGATTCCCAGGGGGGCGGAGATGAGCAGTTCTTC. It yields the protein CASSQDSQGGGDEQFF.

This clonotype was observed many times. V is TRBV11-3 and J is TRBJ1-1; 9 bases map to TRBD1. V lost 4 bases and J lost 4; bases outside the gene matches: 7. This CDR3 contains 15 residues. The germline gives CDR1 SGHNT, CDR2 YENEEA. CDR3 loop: CASSYRQGVGTEAFF. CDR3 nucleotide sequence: TGTGCCAGCAGCTATAGACAGGGGGTCGGCACTGAAGCTTTCTTT.

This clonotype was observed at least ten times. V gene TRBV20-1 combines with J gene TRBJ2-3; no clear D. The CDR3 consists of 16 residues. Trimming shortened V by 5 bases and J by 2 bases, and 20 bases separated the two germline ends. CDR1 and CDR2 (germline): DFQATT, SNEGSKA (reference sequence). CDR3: CSAALMAGNPTDTQYF. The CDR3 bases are TGCAGTGCTGCTTTGATGGCTGGGAATCCCACAGATACGCAGTATTTT.

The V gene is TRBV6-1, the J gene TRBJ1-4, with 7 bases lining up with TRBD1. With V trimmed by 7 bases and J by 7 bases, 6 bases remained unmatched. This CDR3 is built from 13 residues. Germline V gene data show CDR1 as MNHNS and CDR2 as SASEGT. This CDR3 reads CASNPDRVEKLFF. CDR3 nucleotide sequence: TGTGCCAGCAACCCAGACAGGGTTGAAAAACTGTTTTTT.

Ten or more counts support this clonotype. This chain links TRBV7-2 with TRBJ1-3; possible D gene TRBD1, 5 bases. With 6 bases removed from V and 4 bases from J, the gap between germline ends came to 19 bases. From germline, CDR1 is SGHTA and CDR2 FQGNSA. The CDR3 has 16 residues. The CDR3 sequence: CASSPDTGARGNTIYF. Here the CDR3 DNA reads TGTGCCAGCAGTCCAGACACCGGGGCGAGAGGAAACACCATATATTTT.

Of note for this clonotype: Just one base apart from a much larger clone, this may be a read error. Written as DNA, the CDR3 is TGTGCCAACAGCTTAGCTCTAGCTTCTGGGGAGCTGTTTTTT. This translates into CANSLALASGELFF. This rearrangement joins TRBV7-2 to TRBJ2-2; tentatively, D is TRBD2 (5 bases). The CDR3 sequence is 14 residues long. Germline loops: CDR1 SGHTA, CDR2 FQGNSA.

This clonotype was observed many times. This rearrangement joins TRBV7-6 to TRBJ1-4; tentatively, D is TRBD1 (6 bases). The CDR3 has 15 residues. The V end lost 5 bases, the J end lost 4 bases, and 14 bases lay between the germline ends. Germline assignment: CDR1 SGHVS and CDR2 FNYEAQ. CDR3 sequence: CASSGGASFNEKLFF. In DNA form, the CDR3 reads TGTGCCAGCAGCGGGGGGGCGAGTTTTAATGAAAAACTGTTTTTT.

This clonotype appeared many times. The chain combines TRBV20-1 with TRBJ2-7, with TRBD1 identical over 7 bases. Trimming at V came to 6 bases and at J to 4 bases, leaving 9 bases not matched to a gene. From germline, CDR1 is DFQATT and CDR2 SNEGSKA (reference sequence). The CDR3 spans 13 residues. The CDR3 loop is CSAVGDRRYEQYF. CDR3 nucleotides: TGCAGTGCCGTCGGGGACAGAAGGTACGAGCAGTACTTC.

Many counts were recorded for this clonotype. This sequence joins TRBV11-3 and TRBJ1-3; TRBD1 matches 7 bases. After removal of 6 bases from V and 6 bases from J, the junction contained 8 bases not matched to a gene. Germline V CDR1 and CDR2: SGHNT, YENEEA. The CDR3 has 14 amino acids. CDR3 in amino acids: CASSPGGTANTIYF. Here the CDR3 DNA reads TGTGCCAGCAGTCCCGGGGGGACAGCAAACACCATATATTTT.

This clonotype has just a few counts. The CDR3 region has the DNA TGTGCCAGCGGGGAGGCGGCCACAGATACGCAGTATTTT. This translates into CASGEAATDTQYF. The rearrangement uses TRBV6-6 and TRBJ2-3; D possibly corresponds to TRBD2 (6 bases). V was shortened by 8 bases and J by 2 bases, with 11 bases between the two germline ends. CDR3 length: 13 amino acids. Germline-derived CDR1 and CDR2 are MNHNY and SVGAGI (reference sequence).

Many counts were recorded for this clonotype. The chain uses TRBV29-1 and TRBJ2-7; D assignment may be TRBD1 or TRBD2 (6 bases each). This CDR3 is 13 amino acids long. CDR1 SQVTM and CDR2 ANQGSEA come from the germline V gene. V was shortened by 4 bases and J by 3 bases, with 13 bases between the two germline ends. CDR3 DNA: TGCAGCGTTGTCGGGGGCAGGGGCTACGAGCAGTACTTC. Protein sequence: CSVVGGRGYEQYF.

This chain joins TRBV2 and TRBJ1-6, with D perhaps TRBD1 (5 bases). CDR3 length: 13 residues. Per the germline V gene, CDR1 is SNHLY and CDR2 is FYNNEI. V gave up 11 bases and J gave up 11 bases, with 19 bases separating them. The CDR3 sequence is CAQKAGGNAPLHF. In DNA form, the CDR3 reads TGTGCCCAGAAGGCCGGGGGGAATGCACCCCTCCACTTT.